What follows is one T cell receptor (beta chain) and its context. Its matching antigen is unknown. Profiled with immunoSEQ multiplex PCR; TCRdb holds only in-frame clones, not every one. The repertoire has fewer than 95,000 clones, 85% to 95% of them found once; the top ten carry 8%. This specimen belongs to a study of T cell responses to AZD1222 COVID-19 vaccine. Notes on the study in general: Mostly white British, mostly female donors; authors suggested clonal diversity may be underestimated. Two AZD1222 doses significantly raised spike-specific TCR breadth and depth over controls. Without day 14 samples, only post-peak T cell repertoires were studied.

The study pooled second doses at about 4 or about 12 weeks. The trim removed 4 bases at V and 4 bases at J, leaving 7 bases unmatched. The CDR3 sequence is 15 residues long. Germline CDR1 KGHSH, CDR2 LQKENI. This chain uses TRBV18 with TRBJ1-5; 7 nucleotides line up with TRBD1. The sequence derives from an adult who received the AZD1222 COVID-19 vaccine. The sequencing here drew on peripheral blood, taken 28 days after the second AZD1222 dose. The chain's CDR3 is CASSLTATGNQPQHF. The CDR3 DNA is TGTGCCAGCTCACTAACTGCGACAGGGAATCAGCCCCAGCATTTT.